The 23 T cell receptor beta chains below were found in one sample sequenced in a study of T cell responses to AZD1222 COVID-19 vaccine. Generated by immunoSEQ multiplex PCR, the TCRdb table keeps only in-frame clones and is missing some. The data show some 73,000 clones, 89% seen once. The specimen comprised peripheral blood, sampled 28 days after the second AZD1222 dose. These receptors originate from an adult who received the AZD1222 COVID-19 vaccine.

The chain couples TRBV6-2 or TRBV6-3 to TRBJ1-2; D is uncertain. V lost 2 bases, J lost 2 bases, and 6 bases lay in between. CDR3 size: 13 residues. The V gene's germline CDR1 is MNHEY and CDR2 SVGEGT. The CDR3 DNA reads as TGTGCCAGCAGTTACCCCCGAAACTATGGCTACACCTTC. Protein: CASSYPRNYGYTF.

The CDR3 DNA is TGTGCCAGCAGTTTATTGTCCGGGACCCAGTACTTC. It specifies CASSLLSGTQYF. The chain has TRBV28 and TRBJ2-5; D is unresolved. Germline V gives CDR1 MDHEN, CDR2 SYDVKM. This CDR3 spans 12 amino acids. The ends were cut back, 1 base at V and 7 bases at J, with 7 bases in the middle.

This chain links TRBV4-1 with TRBJ2-1; 9 nucleotides match TRBD1. The J segment lost 1 base and the V segment lost 2 bases, leaving 9 bases of the junction unmatched. Germline V gene data show CDR1 as MGHRA and CDR2 as YSYEKL. This CDR3 region has 18 residues. The CDR3 loop reads CASSQLPGQGISYNEQFF. CDR3 sequence (DNA): TGCGCCAGCAGCCAACTACCGGGACAGGGAATTTCCTACAATGAGCAGTTCTTC.

The genes are TRBV11-2 and TRBJ2-3; TRBD2 agrees at 8 bases. This CDR3 has 17 residues. From germline, CDR1 is SGHAT and CDR2 FQNNGV. V was pared by 1 base and J by 2 bases, with 8 bases of the junction left unmatched. The chain's CDR3 is CASSLGRFSGVTDTQYF. The CDR3 DNA reads as TGTGCCAGCAGCTTAGGGCGGTTTAGCGGGGTCACAGATACGCAGTATTTT. Full variable domain (rest looked up from reference TRBV11-2 and TRBJ2-3): EAGVAQSPRYKIIEKRQSVAFWCNPISGHATLYWYQQILGQGPKLLIQFQNNGVVDDSQLPKDRFSAERLKGVDSTLKIQPAKLEDSAVYLCASSLGRFSGVTDTQYFGPGTRLTVL.

The chain carries TRBV5-5 and TRBJ2-3; 7 nucleotides line up with TRBD1. V lost 1 base to trimming and J lost 4 bases; unmatched junction nucleotides: 9. The CDR3 is 16 amino acids. Germline CDR1 SGHKS, CDR2 YYEKEE (reference sequence). Here the CDR3 DNA reads TGTGCCAGCAGCTTGAATTTCGACAGGGCCGCAGATACGCAGTATTTT. Translation gives CASSLNFDRAADTQYF.

This clone was recorded only once. The chain links TRBV6-4 to TRBJ2-3; 11 nucleotides line up with TRBD2. This CDR3 spans 17 amino acids. Unmatched junction bases numbered 6, after V lost 2 bases and J lost 2 bases. Germline values: CDR1 MRHNA, CDR2 SNTAGT. CDR3 in amino acids: CASSDVAGGPNTDTQYF. CDR3 coding DNA: TGTGCCAGCAGTGACGTAGCGGGAGGGCCGAACACAGATACGCAGTATTTT.

J is TRBJ2-1 and V is TRBV7-6; possible D gene TRBD2, 6 bases. CDR3 size: 17 residues. V shed 4 bases and J shed 3 bases, with 19 bases lying between them. CDR1 and CDR2 from the germline V gene are SGHVS and FNYEAQ. CDR3 DNA: TGTGCCAGCAGCTCGCAACGGACTACGATTATCTACAATGAGCAGTTCTTC. Translating it yields CASSSQRTTIIYNEQFF.

This chain joins TRBV28 and TRBJ1-2; TRBD1 aligns across 7 bases. The J segment lost 4 bases and the V segment lost 6 bases, leaving 8 bases of the junction unmatched. The CDR3 consists of 14 residues. Germline loops: CDR1 MDHEN, CDR2 SYDVKM. The CDR3 loop is CASSLQGFGYGYTF. In DNA, the CDR3 is TGTGCCAGCAGCCTACAGGGGTTTGGCTATGGCTACACCTTC.

The chain recombines TRBV6-6 with TRBJ2-2; D possibly corresponds to TRBD2 (6 bases). Germline loops: CDR1 MNHNY, CDR2 SVGAGI (reference sequence). CDR3 length: 15 amino acids. Trimming left V 5 bases short and J 5 bases short, with 15 bases between. CDR3 protein: CASSQSGTSTGELFF. The CDR3 bases are TGTGCCAGCAGTCAGTCAGGGACTTCTACCGGGGAGCTGTTTTTT.

This chain links TRBV6-6 with TRBJ2-6; 12 bases agree with TRBD2. Germline V lookup: CDR1 MNHNY, CDR2 SVGAGI (reference sequence). V was clipped by 5 bases and J by 4 bases; unmatched bases: 9. The CDR3 loop spans 18 amino acids. This chain's CDR3 is CASSRTSGTLSGANVLTF. The CDR3 DNA is TGTGCCAGCAGTCGGACTAGCGGGACTCTCTCCGGGGCCAACGTCCTGACTTTC.

The rearrangement links TRBV6-5 to TRBJ1-2; D is uncertain. Trimming left V 0 bases short and J 14 bases short, with 13 bases between. Germline CDR1 MNHEY, CDR2 SVGAGI. This CDR3 is built from 12 residues. The CDR3 spells CASSYSRVTWTF. CDR3 DNA: TGTGCCAGCAGTTACTCGAGGGTCACTTGGACCTTC.

This clone was detected only once. The CDR3 coding sequence is TGTGCCAGCAGTCCCGGACAGGTTCGAGCTTTCTTT. The encoded protein is CASSPGQVRAFF. The chain links TRBV12-3 or TRBV12-4 to TRBJ1-1, with 7 bases aligning to TRBD1. The CDR3 sequence is 12 residues long. V lost 5 bases, J lost 10 bases, and 7 bases stayed unmatched.

The chain carries TRBV24-1 and TRBJ2-1, with 10 bases lining up with TRBD1. Unmatched junction bases numbered 9, after V lost 5 bases and J lost 3 bases. CDR3 length: 17 amino acids. The germline CDR1 and CDR2 sequences are KGHDR and SFDVKD. The DNA for the CDR3 is TGTGCCACCAGTGCCCCGGGGGACAGGGGCGGCTACAATGAGCAGTTCTTC. This translates into CATSAPGDRGGYNEQFF.

The table lists this clone with a count of one. V gene TRBV12-3 or TRBV12-4 combines with J gene TRBJ2-2; D uncertain. Trimming removed 6 bases from V and 8 bases from J, with 10 bases in between. The CDR3 runs 12 residues. CDR3 nucleotide sequence: TGTGCCAGCAGCCCACTGGGGGGGGAGCTGTTTTTT. Protein: CASSPLGGELFF.

The chain has TRBV7-8 and TRBJ1-1; unclear D gene. Trimming cost V 1 base and J 1 base, with 13 bases left between them. The germline V gene encodes CDR1 SGHVS and CDR2 FQNEAQ. There are 16 residues in the CDR3. The CDR3 here is CASSLVVGLQNTEAFF. CDR3 sequence (DNA): TGTGCCAGCAGCTTAGTTGTTGGGCTTCAGAACACTGAAGCTTTCTTT.

This chain connects TRBV19 to TRBJ1-3; tentative D call: TRBD1 (5 bases). The CDR3 sequence is 17 residues long. Trimming cost V 10 bases and J 0 bases, with 22 bases left between them. Germline lookup yields CDR1 LNHDA and CDR2 SQIVND (reference sequence). The CDR3 region has the DNA TGTGCCACTCAAGCGCAGAGGAGGGGCAGCTCTGGAAACACCATATATTTT. Translating it yields CATQAQRRGSSGNTIYF.

This chain joins TRBV2 and TRBJ1-6; D remains unclear. Trimming stripped 0 bases from V and 10 bases from J, with 7 bases between. Germline lookup yields CDR1 SNHLY and CDR2 FYNNEI. This CDR3 has 13 residues. The CDR3 protein is CASSEAEGSPLHF. CDR3 DNA sequence: TGTGCCAGCAGTGAAGCGGAAGGGTCACCCCTCCACTTT.

This clone was counted once. Here the CDR3 reads CASGLGARGYTF. The CDR3 DNA follows: TGTGCCAGCGGCCTCGGGGCACGGGGCTACACCTTC. The V and J genes are TRBV9 and TRBJ1-2; D might be TRBD1 (5 bases). CDR1 is SGDLS and CDR2 is YYNGEE in the germline V gene. Trimming shortened V by 7 bases and J by 8 bases, and 15 bases separated the two germline ends. The CDR3 is made up of 12 amino acids.

The chain links TRBV19 to TRBJ1-4; D might be TRBD1 (5 bases). The V and J ends lost 8 bases and 5 bases respectively, with 9 bases between them. The germline CDR1 and CDR2 sequences are LNHDA and SQIVND (reference sequence). CDR3 length equals 12 residues. The CDR3 spells CASAWGNEKLFF. Here the CDR3 DNA reads TGTGCCAGTGCTTGGGGGAATGAAAAACTGTTTTTT.

V is TRBV29-1 and J is TRBJ2-2; D unresolved. CDR3 length: 14 residues. Germline V CDR1 and CDR2: SQVTM, ANQGSEA. The germline V and J ends were trimmed by 2 bases and 6 bases, with 13 bases remaining between them. The CDR3 DNA reads TGCAGCGTTGAAATTCTAGACTCCCCCGGGGAGCTGTTTTTT. Its protein is CSVEILDSPGELFF.

This chain connects TRBV2 to TRBJ2-1; 11 bases line up with TRBD1. Germline trimming cut 6 bases from V and 5 bases from J; bases unmatched to any gene: 6. Germline V lookup: CDR1 SNHLY, CDR2 FYNNEI. The CDR3 covers 15 residues. CDR3 DNA: TGTGCCAGCAGAGTGGACAGGGGGCGAGACAATGAGCAGTTCTTC. Amino acid sequence: CASRVDRGRDNEQFF. Full variable domain (rest looked up from reference TRBV2 and TRBJ2-1): EPEVTQTPSHQVTQMGQEVILRCVPISNHLYFYWYRQILGQKVEFLVSFYNNEISEKSEIFDDQFSVERPDGSNFTLKIRSTKLEDSAMYFCASRVDRGRDNEQFFGPGTRLTVL.

The J gene is TRBJ2-7, the V gene TRBV30; the D gene could be TRBD1 or TRBD2 (6 bases each). Germline CDR1 is GTSNPN and CDR2 is SVGIG (reference sequence). V was shortened by 2 bases and J by 7 bases, with 15 bases between the two germline ends. This CDR3 spans 13 amino acids. The CDR3 is CAWSQGLEGEQYV. The CDR3 DNA reads TGTGCCTGGAGTCAGGGGTTGGAGGGGGAGCAGTACGTC.

The chain joins TRBV7-7 to TRBJ2-3, with D possibly being TRBD1 or TRBD2 (5 bases each). Germline-derived CDR1 and CDR2 are SSHAT and FNYEAQ (reference sequence). Deletions cut 5 bases from V and 1 base from J, with 13 bases between. The CDR3 is 15 residues long. The chain's CDR3 is CASSDGTPGTDTQYF. The CDR3 DNA reads as TGTGCCAGCAGCGACGGGACGCCTGGCACAGATACGCAGTATTTT. The full variable domain, its missing parts supplied by reference TRBV7-7 and TRBJ2-3, is GAGVSQSPRYKVTKRGQDVTLRCDPISSHATLYWYQQALGQGPEFLTYFNYEAQPDKSGLPSDRFSAERPEGSISTLTIQRTEQRDSAMYRCASSDGTPGTDTQYFGPGTRLTVL.